A selection of T cell receptor beta chains follows, all from one sample in a study of PD-1 blockade in mismatch repair-deficient tumors. Repertoires were generated with immunoSEQ multiplex PCR, while TCRdb's copy carries only in-frame clones and drops some. The table shows roughly 53,000 clones, with approximately 80% occurring only once. Sequencing used peripheral blood, obtained 4 weeks after starting pembrolizumab. The receptor source for this set is an adult with mismatch repair-deficient cancer. CDR3s leave out the opening cysteine and the closing phenylalanine or tryptophan.

TRBJ2-2	TRBV30	AWGRARNTGELF
TRBJ2-3	TRBV7-8	ASSLTGDADTQY
TRBJ1-2	TRBV27	ASSFSRYNGYT
TRBJ2-3	TRBV13	ASSSTSSGSPDTQY
TRBJ2-3	TRBV5-4	ASWDSGTPDTQY
TRBJ2-1	TRBV30	AWSPPPGQQKNNEQF
TRBJ2-1	TRBV27	ASSSIGNSYNEQF
TRBJ1-2	TRBV19	ASSIRYQGYGYT
TRBJ2-1	TRBV11-1	ASSLRGSAEFSYNEQF
TRBJ2-4	TRBV7-2	ASSTSASGSPKNIQY
TRBJ1-4	TRBV7-9	ASSPGDQQNEKLF
TRBJ2-5	TRBV11-3	ASSLGGDGGHQY
TRBJ1-1	TRBV5-6	ASSFTGNMNTEAF
TRBJ1-1	TRBV30	AWGRSTRGTEAF
TRBJ2-2	TRBV29-1	SVEVVSVGGPNTGELF
TRBJ2-2	TRBV19	ASSANWMTGLAGRGVTGELF
TRBJ2-1	TRBV11-3	ASSLGLGSYNEQF
TRBJ1-2	TRBV10-3	AISEWEDPGYT
TRBJ2-7	TRBV4-1	ASSPLPGGPYEQY
TRBJ2-5	TRBV11-3	ASSHNRQLRVQETQY
TRBJ2-3	TRBV29-1	SVEEAVAQY
TRBJ2-3	TRBV29-1	SVEDLKTGGTDTQY
TRBJ2-2	TRBV7-6	ASSPQRGPTGELF
TRBJ2-3	TRBV2	ASSAGQYGRADTQY
TRBJ2-7	TRBV6-6	ASSRTDGSTYEQY
TRBJ1-2	TRBV9	ASSSGAGVNYGYT
TRBJ2-5	TRBV19	ASREPYQETQY
TRBJ1-5	TRBV6-1	ASSVGVLNQPQH
TRBJ1-3	TRBV30	AWSTGSSGNTIY
TRBJ2-7	TRBV11-1	ASSLVARGPNEQY